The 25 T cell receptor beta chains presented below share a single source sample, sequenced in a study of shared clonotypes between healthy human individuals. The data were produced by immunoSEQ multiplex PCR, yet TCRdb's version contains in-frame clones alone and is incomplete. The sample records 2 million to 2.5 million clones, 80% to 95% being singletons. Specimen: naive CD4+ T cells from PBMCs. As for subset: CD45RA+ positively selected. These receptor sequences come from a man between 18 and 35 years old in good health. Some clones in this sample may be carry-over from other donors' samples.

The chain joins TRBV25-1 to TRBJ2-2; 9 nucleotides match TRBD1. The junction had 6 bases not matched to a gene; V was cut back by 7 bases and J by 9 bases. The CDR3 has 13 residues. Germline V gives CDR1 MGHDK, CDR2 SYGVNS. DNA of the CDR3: TGTGCCAGCATACCCGGACAGGGGAGGGAGCTGTTTTTT. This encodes CASIPGQGRELFF.

In nucleotides, the CDR3 is TGTGCCAGCAGTGACCTAGGACAGGCCACAAATTCCTATGGCTACACCTTC. It translates to CASSDLGQATNSYGYTF. This chain connects TRBV2 to TRBJ1-2; 7 bases agree with TRBD1. V was pared by 3 bases and J by 4 bases, with 14 bases of the junction left unmatched. CDR3 length: 17 residues. The germline CDR1 and CDR2 sequences are SNHLY and FYNNEI.

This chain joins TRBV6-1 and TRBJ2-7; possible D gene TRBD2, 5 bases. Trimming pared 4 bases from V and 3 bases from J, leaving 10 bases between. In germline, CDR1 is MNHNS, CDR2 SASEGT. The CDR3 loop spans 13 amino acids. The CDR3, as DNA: TGTGCCAGCAGTGGGACTCTTAGCTACGAGCAGTACTTC. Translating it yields CASSGTLSYEQYF.

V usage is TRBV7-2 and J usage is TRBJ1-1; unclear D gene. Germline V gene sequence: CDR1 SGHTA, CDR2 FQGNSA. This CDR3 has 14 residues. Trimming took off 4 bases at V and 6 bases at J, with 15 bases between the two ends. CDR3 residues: CASSSQVRTAEAFF. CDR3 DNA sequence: TGTGCCAGCAGCTCTCAAGTACGGACCGCTGAAGCTTTCTTT.

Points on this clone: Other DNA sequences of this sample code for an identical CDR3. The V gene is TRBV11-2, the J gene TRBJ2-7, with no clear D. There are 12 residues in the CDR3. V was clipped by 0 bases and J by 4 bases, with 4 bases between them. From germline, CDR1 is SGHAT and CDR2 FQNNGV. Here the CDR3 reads CASSLDPYEQYF. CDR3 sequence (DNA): TGTGCCAGCAGCTTAGATCCGTACGAGCAGTACTTC.

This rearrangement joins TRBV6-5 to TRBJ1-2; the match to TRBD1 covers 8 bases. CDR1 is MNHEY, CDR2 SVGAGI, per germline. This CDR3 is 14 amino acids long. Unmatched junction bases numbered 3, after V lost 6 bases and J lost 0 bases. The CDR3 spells CASRRQGTNYGYTF. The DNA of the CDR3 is TGTGCCAGCAGGCGACAGGGGACTAACTATGGCTACACCTTC.

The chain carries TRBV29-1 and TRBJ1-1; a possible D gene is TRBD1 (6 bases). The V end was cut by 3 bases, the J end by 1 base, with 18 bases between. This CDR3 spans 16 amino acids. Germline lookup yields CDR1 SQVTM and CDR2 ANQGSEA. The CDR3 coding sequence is TGCAGCGTTGAGGCCTGGGGGGCGCGGACGAACACTGAAGCTTTCTTT. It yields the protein CSVEAWGARTNTEAFF.

CDR3 in amino acids: CASSERPGVDLNTGELFF. CDR3 nucleotide sequence: TGTGCCAGCAGTGAACGTCCGGGAGTGGATCTAAACACCGGGGAGCTGTTTTTT. The V gene is TRBV6-1, the J gene TRBJ2-2; tentative D call: TRBD2 (6 bases). The CDR3 has 18 amino acids. V lost 2 bases and J lost 2, with 18 bases in between. CDR1 and CDR2 (germline): MNHNS, SASEGT.

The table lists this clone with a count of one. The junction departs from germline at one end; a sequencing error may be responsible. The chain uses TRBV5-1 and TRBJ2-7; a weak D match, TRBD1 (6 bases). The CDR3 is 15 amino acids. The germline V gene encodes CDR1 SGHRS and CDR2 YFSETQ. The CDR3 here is CASRLGAGSSYEQYF. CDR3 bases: TGCGCCAGCAGATTGGGGGCAGGCTCCTCCTACGAGCAGTACTTC.

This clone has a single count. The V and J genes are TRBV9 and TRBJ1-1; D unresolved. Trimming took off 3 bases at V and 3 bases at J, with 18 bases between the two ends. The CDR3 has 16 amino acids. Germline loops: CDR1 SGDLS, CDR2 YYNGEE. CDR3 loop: CASSAGRRIRDTEAFF. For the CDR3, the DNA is TGTGCCAGCAGCGCAGGACGCCGGATAAGGGACACTGAAGCTTTCTTT.

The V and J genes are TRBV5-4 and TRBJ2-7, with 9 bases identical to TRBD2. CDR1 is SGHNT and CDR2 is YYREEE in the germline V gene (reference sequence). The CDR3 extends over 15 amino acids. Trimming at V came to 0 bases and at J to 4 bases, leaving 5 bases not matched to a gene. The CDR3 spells CASSLGAAGGYEQYF. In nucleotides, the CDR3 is TGTGCCAGCAGCTTGGGGGCAGCGGGAGGTTACGAGCAGTACTTC. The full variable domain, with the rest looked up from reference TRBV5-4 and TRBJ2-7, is ETGVTQSPTHLIKTRGQQVTLRCSSQSGHNTVSWYQQALGQGPQFIFQYYREEENGRGNFPPRFSGLQFPNYSSELNVNALELDDSALYLCASSLGAAGGYEQYFGPGTRLTVT.

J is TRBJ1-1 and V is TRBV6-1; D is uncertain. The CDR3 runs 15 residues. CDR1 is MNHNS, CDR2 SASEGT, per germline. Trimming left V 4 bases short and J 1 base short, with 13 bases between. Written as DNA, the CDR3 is TGTGCCAGCAGTGCCGACAAACATCGGAACACTGAAGCTTTCTTT. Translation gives CASSADKHRNTEAFF.

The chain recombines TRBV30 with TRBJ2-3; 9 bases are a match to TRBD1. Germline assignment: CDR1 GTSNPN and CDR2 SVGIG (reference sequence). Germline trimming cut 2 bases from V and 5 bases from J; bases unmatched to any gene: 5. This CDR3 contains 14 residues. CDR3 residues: CAWSTGGIEDTQYF. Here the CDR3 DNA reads TGTGCCTGGAGTACAGGGGGCATCGAAGATACGCAGTATTTT.

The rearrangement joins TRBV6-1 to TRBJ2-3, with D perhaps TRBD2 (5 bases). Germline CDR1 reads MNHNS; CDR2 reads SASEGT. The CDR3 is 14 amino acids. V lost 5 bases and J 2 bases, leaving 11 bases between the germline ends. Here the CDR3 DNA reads TGTGCCAGCAGTCCCCGGACTGACACAGATACGCAGTATTTT. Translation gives CASSPRTDTDTQYF.

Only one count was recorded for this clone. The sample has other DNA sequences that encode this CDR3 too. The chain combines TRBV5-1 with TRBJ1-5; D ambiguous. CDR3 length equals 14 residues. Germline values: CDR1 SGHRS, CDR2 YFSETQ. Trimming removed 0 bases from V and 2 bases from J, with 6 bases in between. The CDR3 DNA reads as TGCGCCAGCAGCTTGGTGGCAGGCAATCAGCCCCAGCATTTT. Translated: CASSLVAGNQPQHF.

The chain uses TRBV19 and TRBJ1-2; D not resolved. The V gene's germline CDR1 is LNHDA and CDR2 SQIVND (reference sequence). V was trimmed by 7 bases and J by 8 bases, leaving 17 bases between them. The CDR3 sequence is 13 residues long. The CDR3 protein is CASTPADIYGYTF. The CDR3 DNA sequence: TGTGCCAGTACTCCCGCCGACATATACGGCTACACCTTC.

The CDR3 region has the DNA TGCGCCAGCAGCTTGGGGCTAGCGGGAGGGAGCGCAGATACGCAGTATTTT. Its protein product is CASSLGLAGGSADTQYF. This chain links TRBV5-1 with TRBJ2-3; TRBD2 matches at 12 bases. V lost 0 bases and J lost 4; bases outside the gene matches: 6. Germline V CDR1 and CDR2: SGHRS, YFSETQ. The CDR3 consists of 17 residues.

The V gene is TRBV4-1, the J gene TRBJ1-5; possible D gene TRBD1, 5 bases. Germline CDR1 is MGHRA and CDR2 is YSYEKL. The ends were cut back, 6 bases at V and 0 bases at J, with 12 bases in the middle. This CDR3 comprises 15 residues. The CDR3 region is CASRPTEFSNQPQHF. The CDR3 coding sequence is TGCGCCAGCAGACCGACAGAATTTAGCAATCAGCCCCAGCATTTT.

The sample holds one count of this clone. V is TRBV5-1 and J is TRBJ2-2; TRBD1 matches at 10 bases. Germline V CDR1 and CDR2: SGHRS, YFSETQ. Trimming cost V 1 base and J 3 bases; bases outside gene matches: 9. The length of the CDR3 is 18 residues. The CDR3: CASSLRPGQGGDTGELFF. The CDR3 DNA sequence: TGCGCCAGCAGCTTGCGACCCGGACAGGGGGGAGACACCGGGGAGCTGTTTTTT.

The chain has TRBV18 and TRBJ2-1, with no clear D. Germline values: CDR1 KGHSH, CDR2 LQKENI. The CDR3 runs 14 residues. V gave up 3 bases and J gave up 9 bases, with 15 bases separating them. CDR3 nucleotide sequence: TGTGCCAGCTCACCGCCGAGAGAGGCCGGTGAGCAGTTCTTC. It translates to CASSPPREAGEQFF. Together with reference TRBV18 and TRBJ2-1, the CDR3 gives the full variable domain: NAGVMQNPRHLVRRRGQEARLRCSPMKGHSHVYWYRQLPEEGLKFMVYLQKENIIDESGMPKERFSAEFPKEGPSILRIQQVVRGDSAAYFCASSPPREAGEQFFGPGTRLTVL.

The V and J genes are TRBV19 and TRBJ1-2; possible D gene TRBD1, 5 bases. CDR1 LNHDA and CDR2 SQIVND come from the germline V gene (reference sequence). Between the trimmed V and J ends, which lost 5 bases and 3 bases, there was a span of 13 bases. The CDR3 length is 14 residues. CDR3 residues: CASSVRLQDYGYTF. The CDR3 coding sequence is TGTGCCAGTAGTGTTCGCTTACAGGACTATGGCTACACCTTC.

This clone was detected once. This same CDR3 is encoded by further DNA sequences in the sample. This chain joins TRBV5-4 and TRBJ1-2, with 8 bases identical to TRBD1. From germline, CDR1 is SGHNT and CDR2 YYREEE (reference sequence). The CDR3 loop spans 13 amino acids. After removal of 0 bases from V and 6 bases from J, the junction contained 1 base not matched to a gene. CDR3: CASSLGQGHGYTF. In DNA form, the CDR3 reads TGTGCCAGCAGCTTGGGACAGGGGCATGGCTACACCTTC.

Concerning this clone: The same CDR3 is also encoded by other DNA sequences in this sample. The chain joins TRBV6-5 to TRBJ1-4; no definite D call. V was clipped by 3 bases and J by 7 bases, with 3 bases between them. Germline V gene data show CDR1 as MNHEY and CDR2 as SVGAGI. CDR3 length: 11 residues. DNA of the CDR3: TGTGCCAGCAGTTATGTTGAAAAACTGTTTTTT. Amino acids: CASSYVEKLFF.

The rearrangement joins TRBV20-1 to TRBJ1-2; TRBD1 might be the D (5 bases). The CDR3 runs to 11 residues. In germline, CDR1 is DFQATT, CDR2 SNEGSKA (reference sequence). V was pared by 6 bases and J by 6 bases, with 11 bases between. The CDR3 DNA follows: TGCAGTGCGAGGAAGGGGAATGGCTACACCTTC. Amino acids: CSARKGNGYTF.

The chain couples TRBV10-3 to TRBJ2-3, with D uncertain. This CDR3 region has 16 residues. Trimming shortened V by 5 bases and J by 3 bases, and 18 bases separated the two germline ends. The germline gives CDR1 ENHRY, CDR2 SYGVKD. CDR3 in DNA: TGTGCCATCAGTCAAAAGACAAGTCTAAGGACAGATACGCAGTATTTT. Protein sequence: CAISQKTSLRTDTQYF.